A single sample is the source of the 24 T cell receptor beta chains below, sequenced in a study of blood T cell repertoires in COVID-19. Clones were read by immunoSEQ multiplex PCR, and TCRdb kept only the in-frame ones, dropping some. The sample holds under 300,000 clones, less than 90% seen once. Sequencing used peripheral blood. These receptors were obtained from a man in his sixties with acute or convalescent COVID-19.

As concerns this clone: Other nucleotide sequences from this sample produce the same CDR3. V and J are TRBV6-2 or TRBV6-3 and TRBJ1-1; D is possibly TRBD1 (5 bases). Deletions cut 4 bases from V and 0 bases from J, with 12 bases between. This CDR3 contains 15 residues. Germline V lookup: CDR1 MNHEY, CDR2 SVGEGT. CDR3 sequence (DNA): TGTGCCAGCAGTTTCCGGGGACTTATGAACACTGAAGCTTTCTTT. Its translation is CASSFRGLMNTEAFF.

The rearrangement joins TRBV28 to TRBJ2-7; perhaps TRBD1 as D (6 bases). The CDR3 is 13 amino acids. The germline V gene encodes CDR1 MDHEN and CDR2 SYDVKM. With 6 bases removed from V and 2 bases from J, the gap between germline ends came to 11 bases. CDR3 DNA sequence: TGTGCCAGCAGCGGACAGCCTACCTACGAGCAGTACTTC. It yields the protein CASSGQPTYEQYF.

The gene calls are TRBV14 and TRBJ2-7; D gene uncertain. Per germline, CDR1 SGHDN and CDR2 FVKESK. The CDR3 extends over 19 amino acids. Trimming left V 0 bases short and J 4 bases short, with 25 bases between. For the CDR3, the DNA is TGTGCCAGCAGCCAAGATCAATTCGGAATTTCGAGACAAGATTACGAGCAGTACTTC. It translates to CASSQDQFGISRQDYEQYF.

V is TRBV5-4 and J is TRBJ1-2; maybe TRBD1 (5 bases). This CDR3 has 15 residues. V lost 1 base, J lost 1 base, and 11 bases lay in between. The germline CDR1 and CDR2 sequences are SGHNT and YYREEE (reference sequence). Here the CDR3 DNA reads TGTGCCAGCAGCTTGTCTCTCGACAGTAACTATGGCTACACCTTC. The encoded protein is CASSLSLDSNYGYTF.

V and J are TRBV7-2 and TRBJ2-5, with D possibly being TRBD2 (6 bases). The V gene lost 0 bases and the J gene lost 5 bases, with 13 bases spanning the gap. The germline V gene has CDR1 SGHTA and CDR2 FQGNSA. This CDR3 has 15 amino acids. The CDR3 is CASSLAHPGGETQYF. The CDR3 bases are TGTGCCAGCAGCTTAGCGCATCCCGGAGGGGAGACCCAGTACTTC.

The CDR3 coding sequence is TGTGCCAGCAGCGTAGCCAGCGGGGGACACTACGAGCAGTACTTC. Residues: CASSVASGGHYEQYF. The chain recombines TRBV9 with TRBJ2-7, with 8 positions matching TRBD2. With 0 bases clipped from V and 3 bases from J, the junction kept 5 bases outside the gene matches. CDR1 and CDR2 (germline): SGDLS, YYNGEE. The CDR3 length is 15 residues.

In this sample, this clone turned up a few times. This chain joins TRBV10-3 and TRBJ2-1; TRBD2 aligns across 7 bases. Per germline, CDR1 ENHRY and CDR2 SYGVKD. This CDR3 spans 16 amino acids. With V trimmed by 4 bases and J by 0 bases, 6 bases remained unmatched. The CDR3 region has the DNA TGTGCCATCAGTGCCTTGACTAGCCCCTCCTACAATGAGCAGTTCTTC. Protein product: CAISALTSPSYNEQFF.

This sequence joins TRBV6-5 and TRBJ1-4; the D gene is possibly TRBD1 (6 bases). Germline loops: CDR1 MNHEY, CDR2 SVGAGI. CDR3 length: 14 residues. Trimming left V 6 bases short and J 3 bases short, with 11 bases between. In DNA form, the CDR3 reads TGTGCCAGCAGGAGACAGGCATCTAATGAAAAACTGTTTTTT. Residues: CASRRQASNEKLFF.

The chain couples TRBV28 to TRBJ1-5; a weak D match, TRBD1 (6 bases). The CDR3 totals 15 residues. Trimming took 6 bases from V and 4 from J, leaving 16 bases between them. Germline-derived CDR1 and CDR2 are MDHEN and SYDVKM. The DNA for the CDR3 is TGTGCCAGCAGCCTCAGGGGAGCTTGGAATCAGCCCCAGCATTTT. Translation gives CASSLRGAWNQPQHF.

The V and J genes are TRBV4-1 and TRBJ2-6; a possible D gene is TRBD2 (6 bases). Germline V gene data show CDR1 as MGHRA and CDR2 as YSYEKL. V lost 2 bases and J 4 bases, leaving 9 bases between the germline ends. The CDR3 runs to 15 residues. The CDR3 nucleotides read TGCGCCAGCAGCCAACAGGGACTCGGGGCCAACGTCCTGACTTTC. Residues: CASSQQGLGANVLTF.

The rearrangement links TRBV5-1 to TRBJ1-1; 8 bases fit TRBD1. J lost 1 base, V lost 1 base, and 3 bases had no gene match. From germline, CDR1 is SGHRS and CDR2 YFSETQ. The CDR3 sequence is 15 residues long. The CDR3 protein is CASSLSGTGNTEAFF. CDR3 nucleotides: TGCGCCAGCAGCTTGAGTGGGACAGGGAACACTGAAGCTTTCTTT.

The chain couples TRBV6-4 to TRBJ2-3; 14 bases line up with TRBD2. The CDR3 consists of 17 residues. Germline V lookup: CDR1 MRHNA, CDR2 SNTAGT. The junction had 9 bases not matched to a gene; V was cut back by 4 bases and J by 6 bases. The CDR3, as DNA: TGTGCCAGCAGTGTCTCAGGGACTAGCGGGAGTATGGATACGCAGTATTTT. Amino acids: CASSVSGTSGSMDTQYF.

The gene calls are TRBV7-2 and TRBJ1-2; the D gene is possibly TRBD1 (6 bases). CDR1 is SGHTA and CDR2 is FQGNSA in the germline V gene. Between the trimmed V and J ends, which lost 0 bases and 4 bases, there was a span of 9 bases. This CDR3 spans 14 amino acids. The CDR3 DNA reads as TGTGCCAGCAGCTTAGCAGGGGGGGCCTATGGCTACACCTTC. As protein: CASSLAGGAYGYTF.

The genes are TRBV3-1 (or the pseudogene TRBV3-2) and TRBJ2-7, with D unresolved. V lost 1 base and J lost 0, with 10 bases in between. Germline assignment: CDR1 LGHDT and CDR2 YNNKEL (reference sequence). The CDR3 runs to 15 residues. CDR3 amino acids: CASSQVSRFSYEQYF. CDR3 bases: TGTGCCAGCAGCCAAGTTTCCAGGTTCTCCTACGAGCAGTACTTC.

The genes are TRBV25-1 and TRBJ2-2; no clear D. The CDR3 contains 15 residues. The V end lost 4 bases, the J end lost 0 bases, and 9 bases lay between the germline ends. Germline V gene lookup returns CDR1 MGHDK and CDR2 SYGVNS. The CDR3 reads CASSVLHPNTGELFF. The DNA for the CDR3 is TGTGCCAGCAGTGTGTTACATCCGAACACCGGGGAGCTGTTTTTT. Complete variable domain (other parts from reference TRBV25-1 and TRBJ2-2): EADIYQTPRYLVIGTGKKITLECSQTMGHDKMYWYQQDPGMELHLIHYSYGVNSTEKGDLSSESTVSRIRTEHFPLTLESARPSHTSQYLCASSVLHPNTGELFFGEGSRLTVL.

The CDR3, as DNA: TGTGCCAGCAGCCAAATTCGGCCGGGCAGGGCACTCCCTTACGAGCAGTACTTC. Translation: CASSQIRPGRALPYEQYF. The chain links TRBV3-1 (or the pseudogene TRBV3-2) to TRBJ2-7, with D possibly matching TRBD1 (5 bases). V lost 2 bases, J lost 4 bases, and 24 bases lay in between. Germline V lookup: CDR1 LGHDT, CDR2 YNNKEL (reference sequence). The CDR3 has 18 residues.

The gene calls are TRBV7-9 and TRBJ2-1; the D gene is possibly TRBD2 (6 bases). The CDR3 length is 15 residues. The V end lost 7 bases, the J end lost 0 bases, and 13 bases lay between the germline ends. Germline CDR1 is SEHNR and CDR2 is FQNEAQ (reference sequence). The CDR3 is CASIKFGSSYNEQFF. CDR3 nucleotides: TGTGCCAGCATTAAATTCGGGAGCTCCTACAATGAGCAGTTCTTC.

J is TRBJ1-2 and V is TRBV10-3, with a possible D match to TRBD1 (5 bases). Per germline, CDR1 ENHRY and CDR2 SYGVKD. V was clipped by 4 bases and J by 2 bases, with 8 bases between them. This CDR3 is built from 13 residues. The CDR3 region is CAISGTYNYGYTF. For the CDR3, the DNA is TGTGCCATCAGTGGGACATACAACTATGGCTACACCTTC.

The chain carries TRBV4-2 and TRBJ2-7; 12 positions agree with TRBD1. CDR1 is LGHNA and CDR2 is YNFKEQ in the germline V gene. V was pared by 0 bases and J by 6 bases, with 9 bases of the junction left unmatched. The length of the CDR3 is 17 residues. The CDR3 sequence: CASSQEGGTGGLSEQYF. The CDR3 bases are TGTGCCAGCAGCCAAGAAGGCGGGACAGGGGGCCTCTCCGAGCAGTACTTC.

The chain joins TRBV28 to TRBJ2-1; D is perhaps TRBD1 (6 bases). Germline V gives CDR1 MDHEN, CDR2 SYDVKM. Trimming stripped 5 bases from V and 4 bases from J, with 15 bases between. The CDR3 is 15 amino acids. DNA of the CDR3: TGTGCCAGCAGTCCGACAGGAGCCGGGTACAATGAGCAGTTCTTC. It translates to CASSPTGAGYNEQFF.

V gene TRBV6-2 or TRBV6-3 combines with J gene TRBJ1-1; 7 bases are a match to TRBD1. Germline V gene sequence: CDR1 MNHEY, CDR2 SVGEGT. Trimming at V came to 5 bases and at J to 3 bases, leaving 9 bases not matched to a gene. The CDR3 contains 15 residues. This CDR3 is CASSLDRDAYTEAFF. Written as DNA, the CDR3 is TGTGCCAGCAGTCTAGACAGGGATGCGTACACTGAAGCTTTCTTT.

The rearrangement joins TRBV27 to TRBJ1-1; possibly TRBD1 for D (5 bases). This CDR3 region has 13 residues. Germline CDR1 reads MNHEY; CDR2 reads SMNVEV (reference sequence). The germline V and J ends were trimmed by 2 bases and 8 bases, with 12 bases remaining between them. CDR3 residues: CASSLQGPREAFF. DNA of the CDR3: TGTGCCAGCAGTTTACAGGGTCCGCGAGAAGCTTTCTTT.

The chain links TRBV6-2 or TRBV6-3 to TRBJ1-1, with 9 bases fitting TRBD1. CDR3 length: 16 amino acids. J was trimmed by 4 bases and V by 4 bases; bases with no gene match: 10. Germline V lookup: CDR1 MNHEY, CDR2 SVGEGT. The CDR3 nucleotides read TGTGCCAGCAGTTTAACCCCGGACAGGGGTATCACTGAAGCTTTCTTT. This translates into CASSLTPDRGITEAFF.

The chain combines TRBV28 with TRBJ2-1; 7 bases line up with TRBD2. The germline V gene encodes CDR1 MDHEN and CDR2 SYDVKM. With V trimmed by 2 bases and J by 7 bases, 11 bases remained unmatched. The CDR3 length is 16 residues. This CDR3 reads CASSLGGNGGRNEQFF. In DNA form, the CDR3 reads TGTGCCAGCAGTTTAGGCGGGAACGGGGGGAGGAATGAGCAGTTCTTC.